Following are 10 T cell receptor beta chains from one sample sequenced in a study of T cells in Graves' hyperthyroidism and ophthalmopathy. Amplification targeted TCR beta CDR3 regions from RNA transcripts. An initial round of RT-PCR targeting the TCR CDR3 relied on the HTBI primer set. MiXCR was run by TCRdb on the multiplex PCR reads, yielding one entry per CDR3 protein. This sample has 300,000 to 450,000 distinct CDR3 sequences, with more than 15% found just once. The sequenced sample was blood. The origin of the receptors is a woman under 30 with Graves' hyperthyroidism that later progressed to Graves' ophthalmopathy.

Comments on this clonotype: A read error may explain this, as a much larger clone is one base away. This rearrangement joins TRBV18 to TRBJ2-1; TRBD1 agrees at 7 bases. The CDR3 covers 13 residues. Germline CDR1 is KGHSH and CDR2 is LQKENI. The CDR3 bases are TGTGCCAGCTCAACCGGGGACAGCAATGCGCAGTTCTTC. Its translation: CASSTGDSNAQFF. The variable domain in full, completed from reference TRBV18 and TRBJ2-1, reads NAGVMQNPRHLVRRRGQEARLRCSPMKGHSHVYWYRQLPEEGLKFMVYLQKENIIDESGMPKERFSAEFPKEGPSILRIQQVVRGDSAAYFCASSTGDSNAQFFGPGTRLTVL.

The table lists this clonotype with a count of one. V is TRBV7-9 and J is TRBJ2-7, with D tentatively TRBD1 (6 bases). The CDR3 spans 12 residues. The germline V gene encodes CDR1 SEHNR and CDR2 FQNEAQ (reference sequence). V was trimmed by 3 bases and J by 6 bases, leaving 9 bases between them. In nucleotides, the CDR3 is TGTGCCAGCAGCTTTGGGGGCCCCGAGCAGTACTTC. Its translation is CASSFGGPEQYF.

This clonotype was recorded at least ten times. The chain uses TRBV7-2 and TRBJ1-6, with no clear D. CDR1 is SGHTA, CDR2 FQGNSA, per germline. Trimming pared 2 bases from V and 0 bases from J, leaving 8 bases between. The CDR3 length is 16 residues. As DNA, the CDR3 is TGTGCCAGCAGCTTAATGGGAAGCTCCTATAATTCACCCCTCCACTTT. Amino acid sequence: CASSLMGSSYNSPLHF.

About this clonotype itself: A much larger clone differs by one base, so this may be a read error. V and J are TRBV19 and TRBJ2-1, with a weak D call TRBD2 (6 bases). Germline V gives CDR1 LNHDA, CDR2 SQIVND (reference sequence). The CDR3 runs to 15 residues. The ends were cut back, 2 bases at V and 7 bases at J, with 15 bases in the middle. The CDR3: CASSIRASVRNEQFF. The CDR3 bases are TGTGCCAGTAGTATACGGGCTAGCGTGAGGAATGAGCAGTTCTTC.

This clonotype came up a few times. The rearrangement links TRBV12-3 or TRBV12-4 to TRBJ2-2; TRBD1 might be the D (6 bases). The CDR3 is 12 residues long. Trimming left V 5 bases short and J 8 bases short, with 9 bases between. The CDR3 DNA reads TGTGCCAGCAGTCGAGGGGGAGGGGAGCTGTTTTTT. Encoded protein: CASSRGGGELFF.

This clonotype was seen at least ten times. V is TRBV28 and J is TRBJ2-4, with TRBD2 matching over 7 bases. Germline V CDR1 and CDR2: MDHEN, SYDVKM. With V trimmed by 4 bases and J by 10 bases, 13 bases remained unmatched. The CDR3 is made up of 15 amino acids. The CDR3: CASSSEQRTSFIQYF. The CDR3 DNA sequence: TGTGCCAGCAGTTCCGAACAGAGGACTAGTTTTATTCAGTACTTC.

This clonotype was observed many times. The chain recombines TRBV11-2 with TRBJ2-7, with TRBD1 as a possible D gene (6 bases). V shed 2 bases and J shed 4 bases, with 9 bases lying between them. CDR1 and CDR2 (germline): SGHAT, FQNNGV. This CDR3 has 13 residues. The CDR3 is CASSLLQGYEQYF. The CDR3, as DNA: TGTGCCAGCAGCTTATTACAGGGATACGAGCAGTACTTC.

The sample holds a few counts of this clonotype. The chain couples TRBV10-2 to TRBJ2-7; D uncertain. The CDR3 is made up of 15 amino acids. V was clipped by 5 bases and J by 0 bases, with 14 bases between them. Germline CDR1 WSHSY, CDR2 SAAADI. CDR3 residues: CASSLSGYSSYEQYF. Written as DNA, the CDR3 is TGCGCCAGCAGTCTCTCAGGCTATAGCTCCTACGAGCAGTACTTC.

This clonotype was found a few times. CDR3 residues: CATSTSGNTGELFF. The CDR3 DNA sequence: TGTGCCACCTCGACTAGCGGGAACACCGGGGAGCTGTTTTTT. The chain links TRBV27 to TRBJ2-2; 9 positions match TRBD2. The CDR3 spans 14 residues. The ends lost 10 bases at V and 1 base at J; junction bases unmatched: 4. Germline V lookup: CDR1 MNHEY, CDR2 SMNVEV (reference sequence).

The sample holds many counts of this clonotype. This chain connects TRBV28 to TRBJ2-3, with 9 nucleotides matching TRBD2. The CDR3 is made up of 14 amino acids. Germline lookup yields CDR1 MDHEN and CDR2 SYDVKM. The V and J ends lost 6 bases and 4 bases, in that order; junction bases with no gene match: 5. CDR3 protein: CASSRSGSADTQYF. The CDR3 nucleotides read TGTGCCAGCAGCCGTAGCGGGAGCGCAGATACGCAGTATTTT.